This T cell receptor (beta chain) was profiled in a study of blood T cell repertoires in COVID-19. At the level of the study: There were acute and convalescent COVID-19 samples, and they came from the United States, Italy and Spain. Nucleic acid was either cDNA or gDNA, and it came from T cells, B-cell-depleted T cells, or PBMCs.

Original processing notes: Cell counts per sample came from amplifying reference gene primers. Sequenced by immunoSEQ multiplex PCR; TCRdb stores in-frame clones only, minus some. D and trimming come from the DNA, and the V and J calls and clone size come from that table. Counted here are 200,000 or so clones, 65% to 85% occurring once; the ten biggest clones make up 3%. This CDR3 has 13 residues. V gave up 2 bases and J gave up 10 bases, with 17 bases separating them. The V gene's germline CDR1 is SQVTM and CDR2 ANQGSEA. This receptor was taken from a woman under 40 who had recovered from COVID-19. This chain uses TRBV29-1 with TRBJ1-2; possible D gene TRBD1, 5 bases. The source material was peripheral blood. CDR3 loop: CSVESGFGRAYTF. DNA for the CDR3: TGCAGCGTTGAATCCGGATTCGGCAGGGCCTACACCTTC.